This record looks at one TCR beta chain sequence and its context. This sample is part of a study of PD-1 blockade in classical Hodgkin lymphoma. This sample's time point: cycle 4 day 1 (C4D1), after five to seven weeks of nivolumab. Relapse was seen in all patients after autologous stem cell transplantation, and brentuximab vedotin exposure was variable. Method: immunoSEQ multiplex PCR; TCRdb's copy keeps in-frame clones and lacks some. Of roughly 86,000 clones in the sample, 83% were seen once. The CDR3 is 16 amino acids. Germline V CDR1 and CDR2: SGHRS, YFSETQ. V was clipped by 5 bases and J by 1 base, with 18 bases between them.

The V and J genes are TRBV5-1 and TRBJ1-1; tentative D call: TRBD1 (5 bases). This sequence originates from a human donor with classical Hodgkin lymphoma. The sequences come from peripheral blood mononuclear cells (PBMCs), collected before the fourth cycle of nivolumab. CDR3 loop: CASSPLGGNSNTEAFF. The CDR3 nucleotides are TGCGCCAGCAGTCCCCTGGGGGGAAACTCGAACACTGAAGCTTTCTTT.